These 2 T cell receptor beta chains came from one sample sequenced in a study of blood T cell repertoires in COVID-19. Libraries were prepared by immunoSEQ multiplex PCR; TCRdb keeps only in-frame clonotypes and omits some of them. The sample gives 95,000 to 150,000 clones, almost 90% of which show up once; 3.5% to 4.5% is in the top ten. Material: peripheral blood. These receptors all come from a woman aged 55-69 years with COVID-19, enrolled during active disease.

This chain connects TRBV29-1 to TRBJ1-6, with D possibly being TRBD1 (5 bases). The CDR3 consists of 13 residues. Trimming cost V 7 bases and J 4 bases, with 11 bases left between them. The germline V gene has CDR1 SQVTM and CDR2 ANQGSEA. The CDR3 sequence: CSARDSYNSPLHF. The CDR3 bases are TGCAGCGCCCGGGACTCTTATAATTCACCCCTCCACTTT.

The chain carries TRBV18 and TRBJ1-1, with a possible D match to TRBD1 (6 bases). The CDR3 covers 16 residues. CDR1 and CDR2 from the germline V gene are KGHSH and LQKENI. V was cut by 1 base and J by 0 bases, with 12 bases left in between. CDR3 region: CASSPRGRTLNTEAFF. CDR3 bases: TGTGCCAGCTCACCACGGGGGCGGACCTTGAACACTGAAGCTTTCTTT. Full variable domain (missing parts from reference TRBV18 and TRBJ1-1): NAGVMQNPRHLVRRRGQEARLRCSPMKGHSHVYWYRQLPEEGLKFMVYLQKENIIDESGMPKERFSAEFPKEGPSILRIQQVVRGDSAAYFCASSPRGRTLNTEAFFGQGTRLTVV.